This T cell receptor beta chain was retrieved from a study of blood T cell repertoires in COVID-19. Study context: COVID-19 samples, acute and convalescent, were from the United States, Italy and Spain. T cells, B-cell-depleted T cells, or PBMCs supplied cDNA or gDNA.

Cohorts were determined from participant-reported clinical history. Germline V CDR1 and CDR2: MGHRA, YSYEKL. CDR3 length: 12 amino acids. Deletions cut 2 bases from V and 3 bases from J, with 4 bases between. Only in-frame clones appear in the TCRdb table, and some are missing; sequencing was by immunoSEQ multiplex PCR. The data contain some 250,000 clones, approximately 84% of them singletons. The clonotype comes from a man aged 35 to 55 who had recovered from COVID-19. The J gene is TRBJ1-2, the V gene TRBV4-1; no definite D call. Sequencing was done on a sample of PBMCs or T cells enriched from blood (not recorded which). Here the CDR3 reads CASSQTDYGYTF. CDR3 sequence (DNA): TGCGCCAGCAGCCAAACGGACTATGGCTACACCTTC.